These 21 T cell receptor beta chains were all obtained from the same sample, sequenced in a study of cytomegalovirus exposure and HLA in healthy donors. Vbeta (60) and Jbeta (13) primers were used in the PCR. Here immunoSEQ multiplex PCR was the method, and the copy in TCRdb shows in-frame clones only, minus some. In the table there are about 160,000 clones, around three quarters of which are singletons. Material for sequencing was PBMCs. These receptors originate from a woman aged 35 to 49 in good health and CMV-seronegative.

The chain has TRBV27 and TRBJ2-7; D not resolved. The CDR3 runs 11 residues. V was pared by 7 bases and J by 3 bases, with 7 bases between. CDR1 and CDR2 from the germline V gene are MNHEY and SMNVEV (reference sequence). CDR3 sequence reads: CASTSGYEQYF. The DNA of the CDR3 is TGTGCCAGCACTTCAGGCTACGAGCAGTACTTC.

On this clone itself: A junction end diverges from the germline sequence, so it may reflect a read error. The same CDR3 arises from other DNA sequences in this sample as well. The chain uses TRBV15 and TRBJ2-7; TRBD2 aligns across 7 bases. Germline assignment: CDR1 LNHNV and CDR2 YYDKDF (reference sequence). This CDR3 comprises 15 residues. The chain's CDR3 is CATSSLAGEPYEQYF. The CDR3 DNA reads TGTGCCACCAGCAGTCTGGCGGGGGAACCCTACGAGCAGTACTTT.

This clone was observed many times. The chain recombines TRBV5-6 with TRBJ1-1; the D is unclear. Germline values: CDR1 SGHDT, CDR2 YYEEEE. The CDR3 sequence is 11 residues long. Trimming stripped 1 base from V and 7 bases from J, with 5 bases between. CDR3 sequence: CASSLYSEAFF. The CDR3 DNA follows: TGTGCCAGCAGCTTGTACAGTGAAGCTTTCTTT.

The chain uses TRBV28 and TRBJ1-3, with unresolved D. The CDR3 totals 14 residues. The germline V and J ends were trimmed by 2 bases and 3 bases, with 8 bases remaining between them. Germline V gives CDR1 MDHEN, CDR2 SYDVKM. In DNA form, the CDR3 reads TGTGCCAGCAGTTTAGCCGGGTTTGGAAACACCATATATTTT. Translation gives CASSLAGFGNTIYF.

The CDR3 loop is CASSSGQGNTEAFF. CDR3 nucleotide sequence: TGTGCCAGCAGTTCGGGACAGGGAAACACTGAAGCTTTCTTT. The V gene is TRBV6-5, the J gene TRBJ1-1, with TRBD1 identical over 9 bases. V lost 4 bases to trimming and J lost 2 bases; unmatched junction nucleotides: 2. The CDR3 length is 14 residues. Germline-derived CDR1 and CDR2 are MNHEY and SVGAGI.

J is TRBJ1-2 and V is TRBV5-6, with 7 nucleotides matching TRBD1. CDR3 length: 14 amino acids. Unmatched junction bases numbered 10, after V lost 4 bases and J lost 7 bases. The germline V gene encodes CDR1 SGHDT and CDR2 YYEEEE. The CDR3 DNA reads as TGTGCCAGCAGCCTCTGGACAGGAGCGGTTGGCTACACCTTC. The encoded protein is CASSLWTGAVGYTF.

The chain employs TRBV4-1 and TRBJ1-4; 10 bases are a match to TRBD1. Germline V gene data show CDR1 as MGHRA and CDR2 as YSYEKL. This CDR3 is built from 15 residues. The junction had 6 bases not matched to a gene; V was cut back by 4 bases and J by 7 bases. CDR3 nucleotide sequence: TGCGCCAGCAGCCGGGACAGGGGCCAATCTGAAAAACTGTTTTTT. Translated, it gives CASSRDRGQSEKLFF.

In its sample, this clone was seen a few times. This rearrangement joins TRBV5-5 to TRBJ1-1; D might be TRBD1 (6 bases). Germline loops: CDR1 SGHKS, CDR2 YYEKEE (reference sequence). The CDR3 sequence is 15 residues long. The ends were cut back, 1 base at V and 4 bases at J, with 14 bases in the middle. CDR3 DNA: TGTGCCAGCAGCTTGCGGGACATACGAGCCACTGAAGCTTTCTTT. Its translation is CASSLRDIRATEAFF.

The gene calls are TRBV18 and TRBJ2-3; no clear D gene. Trimming took off 3 bases at V and 5 bases at J, with 9 bases between the two ends. The CDR3 spans 13 residues. Germline values: CDR1 KGHSH, CDR2 LQKENI. The CDR3: CASSPSNGDTQYF. The CDR3 DNA sequence: TGTGCCAGCTCACCTTCTAACGGAGATACGCAGTATTTT.

The chain carries TRBV6-5 and TRBJ1-1, with a weak D call TRBD1 (6 bases). The CDR3 sequence is 14 residues long. V lost 6 bases, J lost 7 bases, and 18 bases lay in between. Germline V gives CDR1 MNHEY, CDR2 SVGAGI. The CDR3 here is CASRPLGGLVEAFF. CDR3 DNA sequence: TGTGCCAGCAGGCCTTTGGGGGGGCTTGTTGAAGCTTTCTTT.

V gene TRBV6-1 combines with J gene TRBJ1-5; 10 bases align to TRBD1. This CDR3 region has 18 residues. Germline CDR1 MNHNS, CDR2 SASEGT. The ends lost 5 bases at V and 2 bases at J; junction bases unmatched: 12. The CDR3 protein is CASSKGQGVTLGNQPQHF. The CDR3 DNA reads TGTGCCAGCAGTAAAGGACAGGGGGTAACACTGGGCAATCAGCCCCAGCATTTT.

The gene calls are TRBV18 and TRBJ1-2; 9 nucleotides match TRBD1. CDR3 length: 14 residues. V dropped 5 bases and J dropped 1; count of bases not matched to a gene: 2. Germline-derived CDR1 and CDR2 are KGHSH and LQKENI. Here the CDR3 reads CASSSDRGNYGYTF. CDR3 nucleotide sequence: TGTGCCAGCTCATCGGACAGGGGTAACTATGGCTACACCTTC.

This chain links TRBV7-3 with TRBJ2-1, with TRBD2 matching 8 bases. J lost 9 bases, V lost 1 base, and 11 bases had no gene match. Germline V lookup: CDR1 SGHTA, CDR2 FQGTGA. The CDR3 is 16 amino acids. CDR3 nucleotide sequence: TGTGCCAGCAGCTTAAACGGGGGGGAGACCCTTGCTGAGCAGTTCTTC. Translated, it gives CASSLNGGETLAEQFF. Using reference TRBV7-3 and TRBJ2-1 for the parts outside the CDR3, the full variable domain is GAGVSQTPSNKVTEKGKYVELRCDPISGHTALYWYRQSLGQGPEFLIYFQGTGAADDSGLPNDRFFAVRPEGSVSTLKIQRTERGDSAVYLCASSLNGGETLAEQFFGPGTRLTVL.

The sample holds a few counts of this clone. The J gene is TRBJ1-1, the V gene TRBV20-1, with D tentatively TRBD1 (6 bases). The CDR3 has 11 residues. Germline V gives CDR1 DFQATT, CDR2 SNEGSKA (reference sequence). CDR3 region: CRLTRGTEAFF. The CDR3 DNA is TGCAGACTGACCAGGGGCACCGAAGCTTTCTTT.

The chain employs TRBV5-6 and TRBJ2-4; 9 nucleotides agree with TRBD2. The germline V gene encodes CDR1 SGHDT and CDR2 YYEEEE. Germline trimming cut 2 bases from V and 6 bases from J; bases unmatched to any gene: 15. The CDR3 is 18 residues long. The CDR3 here is CASSFRASGTSWGNIQYF. In DNA, the CDR3 is TGTGCCAGCAGCTTTAGGGCTAGCGGGACCTCCTGGGGAAACATTCAGTACTTC.

This clone appeared a few times. The chain couples TRBV19 to TRBJ1-5, with 9 bases that match TRBD1. Germline-derived CDR1 and CDR2 are LNHDA and SQIVND (reference sequence). J gave up 0 bases and V 3 bases, and 6 bases lay outside the gene matches. The CDR3 has 17 residues. The CDR3 spells CASSIGTGFNSNQPQHF. In DNA, the CDR3 is TGTGCCAGTAGTATCGGGACAGGGTTTAATAGCAATCAGCCCCAGCATTTT.

This chain uses TRBV20-1 with TRBJ1-2; 7 nucleotides agree with TRBD1. V lost 3 bases and J lost 8; bases outside the gene matches: 3. CDR1 and CDR2 from the germline V gene are DFQATT and SNEGSKA (reference sequence). This CDR3 region has 11 residues. The CDR3 DNA reads as TGCAGTGCTAGTACAGGGGAAGGCTACACCTTC. As protein: CSASTGEGYTF.

J is TRBJ2-7 and V is TRBV5-1; 12 nucleotides agree with TRBD1. This CDR3 region has 16 residues. Germline V gene data show CDR1 as SGHRS and CDR2 as YFSETQ. V was clipped by 5 bases and J by 3 bases; unmatched bases: 9. The CDR3 spells CASRPTGTGGVYEQYF. CDR3 coding DNA: TGCGCCAGCAGGCCGACCGGGACAGGGGGCGTCTACGAGCAGTACTTC.

The V and J genes are TRBV9 and TRBJ2-2; TRBD2 agrees at 10 bases. Germline V gene sequence: CDR1 SGDLS, CDR2 YYNGEE. Trimming removed 1 base from V and 7 bases from J; junction bases left unmatched: 1. CDR3 length: 14 amino acids. DNA of the CDR3: TGTGCCAGCAGCGTATCTAGCGGGAGCGGGGAGCTGTTTTTT. It encodes CASSVSSGSGELFF.

J is TRBJ2-7 and V is TRBV6-6; 7 bases are shared with TRBD2. Looked up from germline, CDR1 is MNHNY and CDR2 is SVGAGI (reference sequence). The junction had 18 bases not matched to a gene; V was cut back by 7 bases and J by 6 bases. The CDR3 has 16 amino acids. In DNA, the CDR3 is TGTGCCAGCACTAGACACGGACTAGAAGCCTCAAGCGAGCAGTACTTC. Translating it yields CASTRHGLEASSEQYF.

J is TRBJ2-1 and V is TRBV5-1; 7 bases are a match to TRBD2. The germline V gene encodes CDR1 SGHRS and CDR2 YFSETQ. The V and J ends lost 1 base and 7 bases, in that order; junction bases with no gene match: 5. The CDR3 covers 14 residues. The CDR3 bases are TGCGCCAGCAGCTTGTCAGCGGGGAGGAATGAGCAGTTCTTC. It is translated as CASSLSAGRNEQFF.